This TCR beta chain was sequenced for a study of radiation and T cells in renal cell carcinoma. The repertoire was sequenced with immunoSEQ multiplex PCR; TCRdb's copy has only in-frame clones and lacks some. The sample carries approximately 170,000 clones, 88% recorded once. In its sample, this clone was seen a few times. Its antigen is undetermined. Indicated time point: blood 4 weeks post-SBRT, at nephrectomy. Treatment noted: 15 Gy SBRT to primary tumor, nephrectomy 4 weeks later. Serial blood draws occurred at baseline and 2 and 4 weeks post-SBRT. Study-wide results and limits: In blood, top tumor clones expanded by 2 weeks, shrinking by 4.

This CDR3 is built from 13 residues. In germline, CDR1 is MNHNS, CDR2 SASEGT. V gave up 2 bases and J gave up 9 bases, with 11 bases separating them. This sample comprised blood, obtained from a patient whose treatment included radiotherapy and nephrectomy. This chain joins TRBV6-1 and TRBJ1-5; tentatively, D is TRBD1 (5 bases). This receptor was obtained from a woman aged 45-60 years with renal cell carcinoma. The CDR3 sequence: CASSEMTGGPQHF. CDR3 sequence (DNA): TGTGCCAGCAGTGAAATGACCGGGGGGCCCCAGCATTTT.